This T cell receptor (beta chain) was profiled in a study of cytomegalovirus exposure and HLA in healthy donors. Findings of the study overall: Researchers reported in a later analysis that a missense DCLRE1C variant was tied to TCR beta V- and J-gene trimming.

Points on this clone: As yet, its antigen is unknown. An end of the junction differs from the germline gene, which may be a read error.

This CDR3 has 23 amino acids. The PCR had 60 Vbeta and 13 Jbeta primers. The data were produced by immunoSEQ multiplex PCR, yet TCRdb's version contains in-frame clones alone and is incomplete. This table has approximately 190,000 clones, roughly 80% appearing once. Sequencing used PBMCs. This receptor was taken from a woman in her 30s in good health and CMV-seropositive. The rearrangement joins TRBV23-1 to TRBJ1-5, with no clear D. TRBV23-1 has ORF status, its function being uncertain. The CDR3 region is CASSQPRPGRNKVSPGGNQPRHF. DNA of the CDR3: TGCGCCAGCAGTCAACCCCGTCCGGGCAGGAATAAAGTATCCCCGGGAGGGAATCAGCCCCGGCATTTT.